The 9 T cell receptor beta chains reported below all come from one sample, sequenced in a study of OX40 agonist ivuxolimab in advanced cancers. Assay used: immunoSEQ multiplex PCR; TCRdb lists only in-frame clones, some missing. The sample has tens of thousands of clones; approximately 83% are singletons. Specimen: CD4+ or CD8+ T cells sorted from blood, collected in a trial of the OX40 agonist ivuxolimab. The receptors stem from an adult with an advanced solid tumor such as melanoma, head and neck, liver or kidney cancer.

This sequence joins TRBV10-3 and TRBJ2-3; 7 positions match TRBD2. The V gene's germline CDR1 is ENHRY and CDR2 SYGVKD. CDR3 length: 16 amino acids. Trimming cost V 6 bases and J 0 bases; bases outside gene matches: 9. In DNA, the CDR3 is TGTGCCATCAGCGACAGTGCGGGGGAGAGCACAGATACGCAGTATTTT. Translated, it gives CAISDSAGESTDTQYF.

This sequence joins TRBV9 and TRBJ1-6; D not resolved. Trimming took off 2 bases at V and 7 bases at J, with 19 bases between the two ends. Germline assignment: CDR1 SGDLS and CDR2 YYNGEE. The CDR3 has 17 amino acids. CDR3 sequence: CASSVGSGLSANSPLHF. In DNA form, the CDR3 reads TGTGCCAGCAGCGTTGGCTCCGGACTGAGCGCAAATTCACCCCTCCACTTT.

This clone has more than one count but fewer than ten. This rearrangement joins TRBV7-9 to TRBJ2-7; no clear D gene. The germline V gene has CDR1 SEHNR and CDR2 FQNEAQ (reference sequence). The CDR3 consists of 14 residues. Trimming left V 1 base short and J 0 bases short, with 7 bases between. The CDR3, as DNA: TGTGCCAGCAGCTTAGTTGGTAGCTCCTACGAGCAGTACTTC. It translates to CASSLVGSSYEQYF.

This clone was seen a handful of times. The rearrangement joins TRBV29-1 to TRBJ1-1; D might be TRBD1 (5 bases). This CDR3 comprises 12 residues. Germline V gene lookup returns CDR1 SQVTM and CDR2 ANQGSEA. The V and J ends lost 7 bases and 1 base respectively, with 10 bases between them. The CDR3 reads CSARQTNTEAFF. CDR3 sequence (DNA): TGCAGCGCAAGACAGACGAACACTGAAGCTTTCTTT.

This clone was detected only a few times. The chain is built from TRBV2 and TRBJ1-5, with D unclear. The V gene's germline CDR1 is SNHLY and CDR2 FYNNEI. The CDR3 runs to 15 residues. Deletions cut 1 base from V and 0 bases from J, with 7 bases between. The CDR3 protein is CASSEDGYSNQPQHF. The CDR3 DNA reads as TGTGCCAGCAGTGAAGACGGATATAGCAATCAGCCCCAGCATTTT.

This chain connects TRBV5-4 to TRBJ2-1; 9 nucleotides match TRBD2. The V segment lost 0 bases and the J segment 4 bases; nucleotides outside the gene matches: 5. This CDR3 is built from 16 residues. Germline lookup yields CDR1 SGHNT and CDR2 YYREEE (reference sequence). CDR3 nucleotide sequence: TGTGCCAGCAGCTTGGGGCGGGGGGGCCAATACAATGAGCAGTTCTTC. It yields the protein CASSLGRGGQYNEQFF.

The rearrangement links TRBV19 to TRBJ1-2, with 7 bases that match TRBD1. The CDR3 length is 16 residues. V dropped 0 bases and J dropped 5; count of bases not matched to a gene: 9. Germline V CDR1 and CDR2: LNHDA, SQIVND (reference sequence). CDR3 bases: TGTGCCAGTAGTATAGATCAAAGGGGGCCTAGGTATGGCTACACCTTC. It is translated as CASSIDQRGPRYGYTF.

The rearrangement links TRBV6-1 to TRBJ1-5; the D gene is possibly TRBD1 (5 bases). This CDR3 region has 16 residues. The germline V gene encodes CDR1 MNHNS and CDR2 SASEGT. Trimming pared 1 base from V and 5 bases from J, leaving 15 bases between. The CDR3 DNA follows: TGTGCCAGCAGTGAAGGAATCAGGGTAATTCATCAGCCCCAGCATTTT. It translates to CASSEGIRVIHQPQHF.

The J gene is TRBJ2-5, the V gene TRBV27, with D possibly matching TRBD2 (6 bases). Trimming stripped 3 bases from V and 5 bases from J, with 16 bases between. The CDR3 length is 15 residues. Germline CDR1 MNHEY, CDR2 SMNVEV (reference sequence). The CDR3 DNA sequence: TGTGCCAGCAGTTTGGGGGGACGGGTGGGGGAGACCCAGTACTTC. Amino acid sequence: CASSLGGRVGETQYF.